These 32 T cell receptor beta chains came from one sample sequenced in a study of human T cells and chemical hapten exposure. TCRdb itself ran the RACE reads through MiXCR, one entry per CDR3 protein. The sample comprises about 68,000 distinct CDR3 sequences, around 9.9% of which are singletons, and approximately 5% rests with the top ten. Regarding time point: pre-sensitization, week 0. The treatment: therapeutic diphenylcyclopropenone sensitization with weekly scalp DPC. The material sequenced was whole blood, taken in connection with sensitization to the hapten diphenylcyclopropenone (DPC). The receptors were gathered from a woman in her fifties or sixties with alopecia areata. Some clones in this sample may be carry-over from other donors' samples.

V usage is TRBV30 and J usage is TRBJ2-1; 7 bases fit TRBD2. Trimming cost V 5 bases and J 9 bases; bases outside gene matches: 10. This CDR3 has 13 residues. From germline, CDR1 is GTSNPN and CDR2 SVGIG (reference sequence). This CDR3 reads CAWGAQGGSEQFF. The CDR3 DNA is TGTGCCTGGGGGGCGCAGGGCGGGAGTGAGCAGTTCTTC. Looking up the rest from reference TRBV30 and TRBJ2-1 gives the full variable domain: SQTIHQWPATLVQPVGSPLSLECTVEGTSNPNLYWYRQAAGRGLQLLFYSVGIGQISSEVPQNLSASRPQDRQFILSSKKLLLSDSGFYLCAWGAQGGSEQFFGPGTRLTVL.

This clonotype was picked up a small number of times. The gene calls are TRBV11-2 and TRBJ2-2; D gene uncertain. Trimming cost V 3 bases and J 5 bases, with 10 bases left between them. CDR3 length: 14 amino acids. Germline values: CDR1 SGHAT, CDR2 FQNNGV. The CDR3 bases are TGTGCCAGCAGCTTTACCGTGGGTACCGGGGAGCTGTTTTTT. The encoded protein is CASSFTVGTGELFF.

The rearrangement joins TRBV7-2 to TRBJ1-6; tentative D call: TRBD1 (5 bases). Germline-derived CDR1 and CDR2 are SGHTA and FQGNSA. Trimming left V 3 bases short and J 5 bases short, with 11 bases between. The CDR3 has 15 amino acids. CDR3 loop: CASSLEGTDNSPLHF. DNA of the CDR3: TGTGCCAGCAGCTTGGAGGGGACGGATAATTCACCCCTCCACTTT.

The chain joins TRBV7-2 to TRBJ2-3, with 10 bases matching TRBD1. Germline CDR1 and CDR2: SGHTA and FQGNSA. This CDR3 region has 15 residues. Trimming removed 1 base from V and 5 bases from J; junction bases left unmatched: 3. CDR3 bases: TGTGCCAGCAGCTTAGTGGGACAGGGGAGAGATACGCAGTATTTT. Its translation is CASSLVGQGRDTQYF.

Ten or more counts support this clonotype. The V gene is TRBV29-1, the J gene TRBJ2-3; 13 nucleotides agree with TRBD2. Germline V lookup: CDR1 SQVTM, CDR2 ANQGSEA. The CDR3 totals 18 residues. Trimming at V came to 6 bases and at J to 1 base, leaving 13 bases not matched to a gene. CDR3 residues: CSVALYPGTSGGTDTQYF. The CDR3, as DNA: TGCAGCGTGGCACTTTACCCCGGGACTAGCGGGGGCACAGATACGCAGTATTTT.

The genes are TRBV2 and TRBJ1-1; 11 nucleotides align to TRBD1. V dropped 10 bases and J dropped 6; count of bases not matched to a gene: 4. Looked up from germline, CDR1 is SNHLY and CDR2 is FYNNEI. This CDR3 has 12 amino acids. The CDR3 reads CATAGQGAEAFF. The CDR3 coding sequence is TGTGCCACCGCGGGACAGGGGGCTGAAGCTTTCTTT.

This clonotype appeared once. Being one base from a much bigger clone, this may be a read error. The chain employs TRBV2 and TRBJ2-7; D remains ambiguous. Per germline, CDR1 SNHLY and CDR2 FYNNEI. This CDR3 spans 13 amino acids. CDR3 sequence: CASSEEKGYEHYF. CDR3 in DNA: TGTGCCAGCAGTGAAGAGAAAGGCTACGAGCACTACTTC.

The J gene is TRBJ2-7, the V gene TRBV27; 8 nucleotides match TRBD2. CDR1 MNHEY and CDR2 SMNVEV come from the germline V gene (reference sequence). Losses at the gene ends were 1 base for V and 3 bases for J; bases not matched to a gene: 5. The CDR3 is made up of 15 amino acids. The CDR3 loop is CASSLFGSGNYEQYF. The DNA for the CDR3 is TGTGCCAGCAGTTTATTTGGTAGCGGGAACTACGAGCAGTACTTC.

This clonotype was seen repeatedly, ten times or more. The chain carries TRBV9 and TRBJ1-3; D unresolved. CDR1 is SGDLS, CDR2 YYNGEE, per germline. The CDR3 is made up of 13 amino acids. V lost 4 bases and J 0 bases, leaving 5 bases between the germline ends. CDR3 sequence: CASSLDSGNTIYF. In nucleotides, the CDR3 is TGTGCCAGCAGCTTAGACTCTGGAAACACCATATATTTT.

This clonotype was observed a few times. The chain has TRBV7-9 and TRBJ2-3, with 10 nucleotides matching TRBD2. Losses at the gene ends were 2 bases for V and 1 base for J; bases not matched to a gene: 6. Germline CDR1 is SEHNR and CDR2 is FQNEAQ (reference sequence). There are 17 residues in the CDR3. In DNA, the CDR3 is TGTGCCAGCAGCTTAACCCCCACTAGCGGGGGCACAGATACGCAGTATTTT. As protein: CASSLTPTSGGTDTQYF. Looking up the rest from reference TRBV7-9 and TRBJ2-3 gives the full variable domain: DTGVSQNPRHKITKRGQNVTFRCDPISEHNRLYWYRQTLGQGPEFLTYFQNEAQLEKSRLLSDRFSAERPKGSFSTLEIQRTEQGDSAMYLCASSLTPTSGGTDTQYFGPGTRLTVL.

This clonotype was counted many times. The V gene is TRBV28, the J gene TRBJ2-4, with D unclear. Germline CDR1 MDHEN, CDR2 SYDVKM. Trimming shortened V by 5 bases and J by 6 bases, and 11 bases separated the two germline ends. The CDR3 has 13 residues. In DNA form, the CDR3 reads TGTGCCAGCAGTGAAGGGCAGACAAACATTCAGTACTTC. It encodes CASSEGQTNIQYF.

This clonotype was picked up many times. The CDR3 loop is CASRPWDRVHNEQFF. In DNA, the CDR3 is TGTGCCAGCAGACCCTGGGACAGGGTTCACAATGAGCAGTTCTTC. V usage is TRBV11-2 and J usage is TRBJ2-1; TRBD1 agrees at 9 bases. CDR1 is SGHAT, CDR2 FQNNGV, per germline. V gave up 6 bases and J gave up 5 bases; unmatched junction bases: 8. The CDR3 covers 15 residues.

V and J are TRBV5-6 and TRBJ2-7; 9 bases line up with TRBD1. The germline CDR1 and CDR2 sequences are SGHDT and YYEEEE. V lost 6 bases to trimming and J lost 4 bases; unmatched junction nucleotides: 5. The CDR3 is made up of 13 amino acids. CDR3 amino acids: CASIRTGAYEQYF. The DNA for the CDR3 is TGTGCCAGCATCCGGACAGGGGCGTACGAGCAGTACTTC.

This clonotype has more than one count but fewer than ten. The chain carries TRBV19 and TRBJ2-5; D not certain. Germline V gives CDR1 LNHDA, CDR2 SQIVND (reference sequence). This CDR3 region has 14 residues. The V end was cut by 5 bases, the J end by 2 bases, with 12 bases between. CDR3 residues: CASSPTVMQETQYF. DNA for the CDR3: TGTGCCAGTAGTCCAACAGTTATGCAAGAGACCCAGTACTTC.

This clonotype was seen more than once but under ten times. For the CDR3, the DNA is TGCAGCGTTGAAGTGGGCCTCAGCTCCTACAATGAGCAGTTCTTC. Protein product: CSVEVGLSSYNEQFF. The chain combines TRBV29-1 with TRBJ2-1, with D uncertain. This CDR3 has 15 residues. V was cut by 1 base and J by 0 bases, with 10 bases left in between. Germline lookup yields CDR1 SQVTM and CDR2 ANQGSEA.

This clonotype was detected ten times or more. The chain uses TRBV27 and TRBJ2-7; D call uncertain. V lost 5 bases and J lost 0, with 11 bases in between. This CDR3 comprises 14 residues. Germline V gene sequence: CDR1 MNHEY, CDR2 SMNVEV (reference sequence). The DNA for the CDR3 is TGTGCCAGCAGTACGGACGTGAGCTCCTACGAGCAGTACTTC. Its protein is CASSTDVSSYEQYF.

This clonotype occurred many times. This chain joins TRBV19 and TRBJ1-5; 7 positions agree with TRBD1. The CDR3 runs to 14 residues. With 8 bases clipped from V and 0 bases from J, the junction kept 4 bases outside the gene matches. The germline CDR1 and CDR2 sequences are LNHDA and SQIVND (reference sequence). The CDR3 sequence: CASDGTASNQPQHF. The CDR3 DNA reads TGTGCCAGTGATGGGACAGCTAGCAATCAGCCCCAGCATTTT. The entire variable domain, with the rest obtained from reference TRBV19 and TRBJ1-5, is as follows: DGGITQSPKYLFRKEGQNVTLSCEQNLNHDAMYWYRQDPGQGLRLIYYSQIVNDFQKGDIAEGYSVSREKKESFPLTVTSAQKNPTAFYLCASDGTASNQPQHFGDGTRLSIL.

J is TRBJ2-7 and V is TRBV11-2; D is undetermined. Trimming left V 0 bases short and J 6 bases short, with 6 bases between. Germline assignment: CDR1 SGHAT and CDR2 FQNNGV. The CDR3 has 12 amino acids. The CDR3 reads CASSLEGTEQYF. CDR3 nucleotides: TGTGCCAGCAGCTTAGAGGGCACCGAGCAGTACTTC.

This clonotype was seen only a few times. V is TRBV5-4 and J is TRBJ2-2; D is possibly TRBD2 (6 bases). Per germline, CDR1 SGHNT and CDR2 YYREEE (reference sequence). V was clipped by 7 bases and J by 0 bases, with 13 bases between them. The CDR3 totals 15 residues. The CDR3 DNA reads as TGTGCCAGCCGTTGGGCGGGGCCGAACACCGGGGAGCTGTTTTTT. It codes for CASRWAGPNTGELFF.

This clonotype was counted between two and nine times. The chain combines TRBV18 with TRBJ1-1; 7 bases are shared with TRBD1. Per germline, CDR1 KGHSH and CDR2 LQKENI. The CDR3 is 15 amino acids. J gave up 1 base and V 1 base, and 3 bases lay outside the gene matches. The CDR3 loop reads CASSPQGARNTEAFF. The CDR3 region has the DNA TGTGCCAGCTCACCACAGGGGGCGAGGAACACTGAAGCTTTCTTT.

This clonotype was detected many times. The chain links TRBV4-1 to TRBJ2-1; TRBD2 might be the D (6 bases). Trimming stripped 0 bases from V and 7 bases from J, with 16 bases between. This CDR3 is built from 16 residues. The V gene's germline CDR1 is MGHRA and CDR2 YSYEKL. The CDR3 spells CASSQDLTFGGNEQFF. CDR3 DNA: TGCGCCAGCAGCCAAGATCTAACGTTTGGGGGGAATGAGCAGTTCTTC.

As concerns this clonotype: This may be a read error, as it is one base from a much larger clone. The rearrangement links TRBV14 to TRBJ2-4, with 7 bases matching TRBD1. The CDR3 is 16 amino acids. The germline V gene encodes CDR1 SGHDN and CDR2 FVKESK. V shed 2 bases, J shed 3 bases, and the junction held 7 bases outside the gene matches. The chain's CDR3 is CASSQLQGIDKNIQYF. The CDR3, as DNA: TGTGCCAGCAGCCAATTACAGGGGATTGACAAAAACATTCAGTACTTC.

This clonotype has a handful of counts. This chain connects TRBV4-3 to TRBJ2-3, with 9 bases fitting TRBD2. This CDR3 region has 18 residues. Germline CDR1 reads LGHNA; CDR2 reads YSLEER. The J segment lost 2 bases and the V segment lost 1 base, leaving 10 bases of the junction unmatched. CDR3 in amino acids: CASSQVGAGLAPTDTQYF. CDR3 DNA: TGCGCCAGCAGCCAAGTTGGGGCGGGACTAGCCCCCACAGATACGCAGTATTTT.

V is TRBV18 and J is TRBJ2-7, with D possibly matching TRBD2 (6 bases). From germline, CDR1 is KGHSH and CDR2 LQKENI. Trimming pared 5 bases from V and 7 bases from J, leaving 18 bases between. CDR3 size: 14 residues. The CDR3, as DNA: TGTGCCAGCTCAACCGGACTATCCAACGGAGAGCAGTACTTC. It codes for CASSTGLSNGEQYF.

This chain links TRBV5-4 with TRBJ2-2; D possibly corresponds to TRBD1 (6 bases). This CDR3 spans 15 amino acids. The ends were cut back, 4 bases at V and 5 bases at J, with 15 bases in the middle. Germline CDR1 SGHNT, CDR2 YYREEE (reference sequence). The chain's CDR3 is CASSGGRVDTGELFF. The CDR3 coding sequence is TGTGCCAGCAGCGGGGGCAGGGTCGATACCGGGGAGCTGTTTTTT.

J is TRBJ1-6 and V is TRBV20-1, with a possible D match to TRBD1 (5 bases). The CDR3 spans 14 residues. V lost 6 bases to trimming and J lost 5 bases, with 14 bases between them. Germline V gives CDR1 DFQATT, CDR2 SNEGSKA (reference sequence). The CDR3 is CSARRGSNNSPLHF. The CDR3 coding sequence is TGCAGTGCCCGACGGGGCTCTAATAATTCACCCCTCCACTTT.

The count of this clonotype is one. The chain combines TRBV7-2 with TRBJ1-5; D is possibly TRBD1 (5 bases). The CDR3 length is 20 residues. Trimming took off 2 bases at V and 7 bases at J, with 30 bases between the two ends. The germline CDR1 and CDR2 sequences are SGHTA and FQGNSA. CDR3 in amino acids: CASSLRPTANKADARQPQHF. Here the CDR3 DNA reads TGTGCCAGCAGCTTAAGGCCGACAGCAAATAAGGCCGACGCAAGGCAGCCCCAGCATTTT.

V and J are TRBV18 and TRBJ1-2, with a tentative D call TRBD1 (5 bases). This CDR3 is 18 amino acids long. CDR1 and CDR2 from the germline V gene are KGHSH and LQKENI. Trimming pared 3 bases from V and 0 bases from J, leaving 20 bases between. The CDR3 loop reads CASSPNPTVSLANYGYTF. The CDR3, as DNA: TGTGCCAGCTCACCGAACCCGACAGTCTCCTTAGCTAACTATGGCTACACCTTC.

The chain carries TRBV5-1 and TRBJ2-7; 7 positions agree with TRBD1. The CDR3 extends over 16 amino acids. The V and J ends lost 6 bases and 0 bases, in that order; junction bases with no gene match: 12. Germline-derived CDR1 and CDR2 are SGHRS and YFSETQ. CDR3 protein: CASTETPRDSSYEQYF. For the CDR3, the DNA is TGCGCCAGCACCGAAACGCCCAGGGACAGCTCCTACGAGCAGTACTTC.

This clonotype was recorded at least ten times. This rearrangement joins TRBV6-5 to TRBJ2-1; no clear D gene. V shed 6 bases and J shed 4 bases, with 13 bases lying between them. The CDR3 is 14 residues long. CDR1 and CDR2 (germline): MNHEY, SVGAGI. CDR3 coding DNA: TGTGCCAGCAGACGAGAGCTACCATACAATGAGCAGTTCTTC. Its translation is CASRRELPYNEQFF.

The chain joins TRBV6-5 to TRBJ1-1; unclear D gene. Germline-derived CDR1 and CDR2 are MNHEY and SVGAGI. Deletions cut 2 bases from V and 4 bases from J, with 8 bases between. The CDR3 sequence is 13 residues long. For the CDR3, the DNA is TGTGCCAGCAGTTACGAAAAAACCACTGAAGCTTTCTTT. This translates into CASSYEKTTEAFF.

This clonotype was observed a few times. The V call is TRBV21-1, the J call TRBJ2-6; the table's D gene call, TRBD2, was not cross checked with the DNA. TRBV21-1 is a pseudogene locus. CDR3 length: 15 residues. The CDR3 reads CAEAGMTSGANVLTF. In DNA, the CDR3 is TGTGCGGAGGCGGGGATGACCTCTGGGGCCAACGTCCTGACTTTC.